Following are 21 T cell receptor beta chains from one sample sequenced in a study of T cell changes during pregnancy in multiple sclerosis. Method: immunoSEQ multiplex PCR; TCRdb's copy keeps in-frame clones and lacks some. The table records about 40,000 clones, about 91% of them present only once. The material sequenced was CD4+ T cells from peripheral blood mononuclear cells, taken in the third trimester of pregnancy. The receptors were sampled from a female donor in good health, enrolled as a control in a pregnancy study.

This clone was detected ten times or more. For the CDR3, the DNA is TGTGCCCTCTCTCGGGGACTCACTGAAGCTTTCTTT. This codes for CALSRGLTEAFF. V usage is TRBV30 and J usage is TRBJ1-1, with D perhaps matching TRBD1 (5 bases). Germline CDR1 and CDR2: GTSNPN and SVGIG (reference sequence). Trimming removed 8 bases at V and 4 bases at J, with 14 bases between. The CDR3 is 12 amino acids.

This clone was observed a single time. The CDR3 DNA reads as TGTGCCAGCAGCGGGAGGCTAGGCGATGAGCAGTTCTTC. This encodes CASSGRLGDEQFF. This rearrangement joins TRBV6-1 to TRBJ2-1; TRBD2 matches 7 bases. CDR3 length equals 13 residues. Germline CDR1 reads MNHNS; CDR2 reads SASEGT. V lost 6 bases and J lost 8; bases outside the gene matches: 7.

V usage is TRBV27 and J usage is TRBJ1-5; 7 nucleotides line up with TRBD1. The germline V gene encodes CDR1 MNHEY and CDR2 SMNVEV (reference sequence). Trimming at V came to 2 bases and at J to 6 bases, leaving 7 bases not matched to a gene. CDR3 size: 15 residues. The CDR3 sequence: CASSLDRDFTQPQHF. Here the CDR3 DNA reads TGTGCCAGCAGTTTAGACAGGGATTTCACTCAGCCCCAGCATTTT.

CDR3 region: CASTEGVSGANVLTF. CDR3 nucleotide sequence: TGTGCCAGCACCGAAGGAGTTTCTGGGGCCAACGTCCTGACTTTC. The rearrangement uses TRBV2 and TRBJ2-6; D not resolved. CDR3 length equals 15 residues. Germline CDR1 SNHLY, CDR2 FYNNEI. Trimming left V 7 bases short and J 1 base short, with 11 bases between.

The J gene is TRBJ1-2, the V gene TRBV5-1, with TRBD1 identical over 9 bases. This CDR3 is 14 amino acids long. The germline CDR1 and CDR2 sequences are SGHRS and YFSETQ. J was trimmed by 5 bases and V by 1 base; bases with no gene match: 3. The CDR3: CASSLTGTGYGYTF. The CDR3 DNA sequence: TGCGCCAGCAGCTTGACCGGGACAGGGTATGGCTACACCTTC.

V usage is TRBV18 and J usage is TRBJ2-2, with D perhaps matching TRBD2 (6 bases). Germline V lookup: CDR1 KGHSH, CDR2 LQKENI. This CDR3 has 16 amino acids. The V end was cut by 0 bases, the J end by 0 bases, with 8 bases between. The DNA of the CDR3 is TGTGCCAGCTCACCACCGGGGGGTGCGAACACCGGGGAGCTGTTTTTT. It codes for CASSPPGGANTGELFF.

The rearrangement links TRBV11-3 to TRBJ2-5; D not certain. V was trimmed by 5 bases and J by 1 base, leaving 5 bases between them. Germline lookup yields CDR1 SGHNT and CDR2 YENEEA. The CDR3 has 12 residues. The CDR3 sequence: CASSGPQETQYF. CDR3 sequence (DNA): TGTGCCAGCAGCGGGCCCCAAGAGACCCAGTACTTC.

In this sample, this clone turned up once. This chain links TRBV28 with TRBJ2-7; 7 bases agree with TRBD1. This CDR3 is 13 amino acids long. CDR1 is MDHEN and CDR2 is SYDVKM in the germline V gene. V was pared by 4 bases and J by 4 bases, with 4 bases of the junction left unmatched. As DNA, the CDR3 is TGTGCCAGCAGTTCCGAACAGGGGTACGAGCAGTACTTC. Translating it yields CASSSEQGYEQYF.

The chain carries TRBV7-3 and TRBJ2-4; D is perhaps TRBD2 (5 bases). Trimming took off 5 bases at V and 6 bases at J, with 14 bases between the two ends. CDR1 is SGHTA, CDR2 FQGTGA, per germline. This CDR3 has 14 residues. CDR3 nucleotides: TGTGCCAGCAGCCCCCGAGGGTCCTTAAACATTCAGTACTTC. It codes for CASSPRGSLNIQYF. The full variable domain, in which reference TRBV7-3 and TRBJ2-4 provide the parts outside the CDR3, is GAGVSQTPSNKVTEKGKYVELRCDPISGHTALYWYRQSLGQGPEFLIYFQGTGAADDSGLPNDRFFAVRPEGSVSTLKIQRTERGDSAVYLCASSPRGSLNIQYFGAGTRLSVL.

This clone appeared once. V usage is TRBV12-5 and J usage is TRBJ2-5, with TRBD2 matching over 14 bases. The CDR3 consists of 16 residues. Germline V gene lookup returns CDR1 LGHNT and CDR2 FRNRAP. Germline trimming cut 5 bases from V and 5 bases from J; bases unmatched to any gene: 7. The CDR3 nucleotides are TGTGCTAGTGGTCCGGGACTAGCGGGGGTCGGGGAGACCCAGTACTTC. Translating it yields CASGPGLAGVGETQYF.

The V gene is TRBV14, the J gene TRBJ2-1; 11 positions agree with TRBD2. The ends lost 1 base at V and 12 bases at J; junction bases unmatched: 11. Germline V gene sequence: CDR1 SGHDN, CDR2 FVKESK. The CDR3 runs 16 residues. The CDR3 region is CASSQARRLAGRGQFF. In nucleotides, the CDR3 is TGTGCCAGCAGCCAAGCTCGCCGACTAGCGGGGAGGGGGCAGTTCTTC.

The chain employs TRBV19 and TRBJ1-5; 7 bases are shared with TRBD1. After removal of 2 bases from V and 7 bases from J, the junction contained 17 bases not matched to a gene. CDR1 and CDR2 (germline): LNHDA, SQIVND (reference sequence). This CDR3 has 18 amino acids. This CDR3 reads CASSIPWSDRARRQPQHF. The CDR3 DNA reads as TGTGCCAGTAGTATACCGTGGTCCGACAGGGCGAGGAGGCAGCCCCAGCATTTT.

The V gene is TRBV5-1, the J gene TRBJ2-1; 16 bases agree with TRBD2. The V gene's germline CDR1 is SGHRS and CDR2 YFSETQ. This CDR3 has 16 amino acids. After removal of 0 bases from V and 10 bases from J, the junction contained 4 bases not matched to a gene. The CDR3 bases are TGCGCCAGCAGCTTGGCGGGACTAGCGGGGGGGCAGGAGCAGTTCTTC. Translation: CASSLAGLAGGQEQFF.

J is TRBJ2-7 and V is TRBV6-5; 8 bases align to TRBD1. The CDR3 runs to 12 residues. J gave up 5 bases and V 7 bases, and 4 bases lay outside the gene matches. Germline assignment: CDR1 MNHEY and CDR2 SVGAGI. CDR3 DNA sequence: TGTGCCAGCATTGGGACAGGTCACGAGCAGTACTTC. This translates into CASIGTGHEQYF.

The V and J genes are TRBV5-1 and TRBJ2-1, with TRBD2 identical over 10 bases. The CDR3 covers 17 residues. J was trimmed by 7 bases and V by 0 bases; bases with no gene match: 10. Germline CDR1 reads SGHRS; CDR2 reads YFSETQ. The DNA of the CDR3 is TGCGCCAGCAGCTTGGCCCCTCTAGCGGGAGTATCAAATGAGCAGTTCTTC. Amino acid sequence: CASSLAPLAGVSNEQFF.

This clone is a singleton in its sample. This chain joins TRBV7-2 and TRBJ2-5; D not resolved. The assigned J gene may be wrong: the sequence end matches TRBJ2-7 better. CDR3 length: 11 amino acids. Germline CDR1 SGHTA, CDR2 FQGNSA. This CDR3 reads CASSFSYEQYF. The DNA for the CDR3 is TGTGCCAGCAGCTTTTCCTACGAGCAGTACTTC.

CDR3 region: CASSRDRETQYF. DNA of the CDR3: TGTGCCAGCAGCCGGGACAGAGAGACCCAGTACTTC. The chain carries TRBV4-2 and TRBJ2-5, with TRBD1 matching over 7 bases. Trimming cost V 4 bases and J 4 bases; bases outside gene matches: 0. This CDR3 contains 12 residues. CDR1 LGHNA and CDR2 YNFKEQ come from the germline V gene.

The gene calls are TRBV7-2 and TRBJ2-1, with unresolved D. This CDR3 spans 14 amino acids. Germline loops: CDR1 SGHTA, CDR2 FQGNSA. V was trimmed by 1 base and J by 2 bases, leaving 6 bases between them. CDR3 loop: CASSLGLAYNEQFF. DNA of the CDR3: TGTGCCAGCAGCTTAGGACTCGCCTACAATGAGCAGTTCTTC.

The V gene is TRBV21-1, the J gene TRBJ2-7; the table's D call, TRBD1, has no DNA check behind it. TRBV21-1 is described as a pseudogene. The CDR3 consists of 16 residues. CDR3 amino acids: CASSKRGQGIRNEQYF. CDR3 nucleotides: TGTGCCAGCAGCAAAAGAGGACAGGGGATAAGAAACGAGCAGTACTTC.

The chain has TRBV19 and TRBJ2-5; D possibly corresponds to TRBD2 (5 bases). V lost 5 bases, J lost 1 base, and 8 bases lay in between. The germline V gene has CDR1 LNHDA and CDR2 SQIVND (reference sequence). This CDR3 comprises 13 residues. The chain's CDR3 is CASSSGIQETQYF. The CDR3 nucleotides read TGTGCCAGTAGTTCGGGGATCCAAGAGACCCAGTACTTC.

The chain recombines TRBV11-1 with TRBJ2-2; 8 bases are a match to TRBD2. Trimming at V came to 6 bases and at J to 9 bases, leaving 6 bases not matched to a gene. The CDR3 loop spans 13 amino acids. Germline V CDR1 and CDR2: SGHAT, FQDESV (reference sequence). This CDR3 is CASSLTSARELFF. CDR3 bases: TGTGCCAGCAGTTTGACTAGCGCCCGGGAGCTGTTTTTT. Full variable domain (rest looked up from reference TRBV11-1 and TRBJ2-2): EAEVAQSPRYKITEKSQAVAFWCDPISGHATLYWYRQILGQGPELLVQFQDESVVDDSQLPKDRFSAERLKGVDSTLKIQPAELGDSAMYLCASSLTSARELFFGEGSRLTVL.